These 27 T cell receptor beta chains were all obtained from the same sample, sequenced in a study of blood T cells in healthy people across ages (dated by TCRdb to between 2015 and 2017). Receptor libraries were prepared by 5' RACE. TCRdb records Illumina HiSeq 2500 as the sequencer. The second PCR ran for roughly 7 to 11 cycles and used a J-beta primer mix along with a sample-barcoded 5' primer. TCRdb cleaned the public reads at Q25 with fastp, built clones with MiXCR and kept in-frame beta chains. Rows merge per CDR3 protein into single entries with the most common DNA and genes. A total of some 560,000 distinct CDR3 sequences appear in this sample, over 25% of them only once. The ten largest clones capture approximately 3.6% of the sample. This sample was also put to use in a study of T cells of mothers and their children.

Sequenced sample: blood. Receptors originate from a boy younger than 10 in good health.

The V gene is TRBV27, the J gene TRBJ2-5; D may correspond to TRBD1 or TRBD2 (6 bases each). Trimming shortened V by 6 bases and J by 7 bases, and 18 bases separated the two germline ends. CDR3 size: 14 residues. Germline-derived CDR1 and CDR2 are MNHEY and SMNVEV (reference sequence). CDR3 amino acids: CASSLGGGAGTQYF. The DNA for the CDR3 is TGTGCCAGCAGCCTGGGGGGCGGGGCTGGGACCCAGTACTTC.

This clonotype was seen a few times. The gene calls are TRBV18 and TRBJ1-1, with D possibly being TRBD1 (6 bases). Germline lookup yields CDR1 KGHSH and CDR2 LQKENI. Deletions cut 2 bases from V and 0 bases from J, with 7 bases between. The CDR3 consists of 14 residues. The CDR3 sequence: CASSPRDMNTEAFF. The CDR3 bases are TGTGCCAGCTCACCAAGGGACATGAACACTGAAGCTTTCTTT.

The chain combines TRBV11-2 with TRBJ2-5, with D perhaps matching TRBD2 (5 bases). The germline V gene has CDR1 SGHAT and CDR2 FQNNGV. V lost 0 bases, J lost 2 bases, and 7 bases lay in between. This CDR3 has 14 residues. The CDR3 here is CASSLEPGQETQYF. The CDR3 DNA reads TGTGCCAGCAGCTTAGAACCGGGACAAGAGACCCAGTACTTC.

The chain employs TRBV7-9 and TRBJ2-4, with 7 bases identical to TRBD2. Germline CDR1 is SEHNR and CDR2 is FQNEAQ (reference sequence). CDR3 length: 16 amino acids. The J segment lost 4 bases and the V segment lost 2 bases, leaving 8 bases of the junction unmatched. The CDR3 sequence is CASSLRAGVGKNIQYF. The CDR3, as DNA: TGTGCCAGCAGCTTACGTGCGGGGGTCGGAAAAAACATTCAGTACTTC. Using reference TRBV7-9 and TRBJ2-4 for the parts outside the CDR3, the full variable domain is DTGVSQNPRHKITKRGQNVTFRCDPISEHNRLYWYRQTLGQGPEFLTYFQNEAQLEKSRLLSDRFSAERPKGSFSTLEIQRTEQGDSAMYLCASSLRAGVGKNIQYFGAGTRLSVL.

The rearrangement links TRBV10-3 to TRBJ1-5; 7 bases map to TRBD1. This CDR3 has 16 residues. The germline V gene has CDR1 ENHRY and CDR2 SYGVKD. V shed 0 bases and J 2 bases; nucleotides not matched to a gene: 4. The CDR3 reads CAISESGTGGNQPQHF. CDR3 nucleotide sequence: TGTGCCATCAGTGAGTCAGGAACAGGGGGCAATCAGCCCCAGCATTTT.

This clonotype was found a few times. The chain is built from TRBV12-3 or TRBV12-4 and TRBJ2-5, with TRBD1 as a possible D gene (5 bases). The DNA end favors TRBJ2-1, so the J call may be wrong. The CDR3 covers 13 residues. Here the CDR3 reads CASTQGQYNEQFF. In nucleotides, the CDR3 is TGTGCCAGCACCCAGGGCCAATACAATGAGCAGTTCTTC.

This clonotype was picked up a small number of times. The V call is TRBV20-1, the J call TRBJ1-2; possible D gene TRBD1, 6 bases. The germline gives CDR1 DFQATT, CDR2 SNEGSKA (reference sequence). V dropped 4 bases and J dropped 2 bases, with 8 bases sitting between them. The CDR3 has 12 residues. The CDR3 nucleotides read TGCAGTGCTAACAGGGAAAACTATGGCTACACCTTC. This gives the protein CSANRENYGYTF.

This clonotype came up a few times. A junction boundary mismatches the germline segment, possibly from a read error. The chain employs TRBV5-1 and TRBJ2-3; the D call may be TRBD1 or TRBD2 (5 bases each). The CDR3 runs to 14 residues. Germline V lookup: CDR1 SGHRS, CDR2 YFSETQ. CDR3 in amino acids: CASCPGRGTDTQYF. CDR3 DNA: TGCGCCAGCTGTCCGGGACGGGGAACAGATACGCAGTATTTC.

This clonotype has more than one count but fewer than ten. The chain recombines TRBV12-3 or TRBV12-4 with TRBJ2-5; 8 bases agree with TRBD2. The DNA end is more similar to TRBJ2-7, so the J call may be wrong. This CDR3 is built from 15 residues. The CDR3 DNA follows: TGTGCCAGCAGTTTGGTCGGAGCGGGAGTTCACGAGCAGTACTTC. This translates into CASSLVGAGVHEQYF.

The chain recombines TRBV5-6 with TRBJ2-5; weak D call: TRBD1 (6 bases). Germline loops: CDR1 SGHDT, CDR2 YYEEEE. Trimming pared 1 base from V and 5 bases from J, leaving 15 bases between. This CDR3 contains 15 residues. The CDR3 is CASSLPGAGYETQYF. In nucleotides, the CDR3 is TGTGCCAGCAGCTTGCCAGGGGCAGGGTACGAGACCCAGTACTTC.

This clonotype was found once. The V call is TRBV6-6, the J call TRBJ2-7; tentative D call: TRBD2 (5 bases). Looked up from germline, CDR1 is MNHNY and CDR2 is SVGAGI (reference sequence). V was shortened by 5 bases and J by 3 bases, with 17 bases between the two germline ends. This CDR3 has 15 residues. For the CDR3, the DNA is TGTGCCAGCAGTCAAGAATGGGAGAGCGTCTACGAGCAGTACTTC. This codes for CASSQEWESVYEQYF.

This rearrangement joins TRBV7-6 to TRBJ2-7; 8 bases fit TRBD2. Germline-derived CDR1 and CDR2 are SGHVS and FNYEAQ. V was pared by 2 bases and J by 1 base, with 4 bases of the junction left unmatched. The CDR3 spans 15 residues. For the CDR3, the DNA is TGTGCCAGCAGCTTAAGCGGGGGTAGTTCCTACGAGCAGTACTTC. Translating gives CASSLSGGSSYEQYF.

The CDR3 DNA is TGCGCCAGCAGCTCAGGACAGGGGGCTGGTTCACCCCTCCACTTT. Its translation is CASSSGQGAGSPLHF. V usage is TRBV5-1 and J usage is TRBJ1-6; 11 bases align to TRBD1. The V and J ends lost 3 bases and 9 bases, in that order; junction bases with no gene match: 5. CDR1 is SGHRS and CDR2 is YFSETQ in the germline V gene. The CDR3 is made up of 15 amino acids.

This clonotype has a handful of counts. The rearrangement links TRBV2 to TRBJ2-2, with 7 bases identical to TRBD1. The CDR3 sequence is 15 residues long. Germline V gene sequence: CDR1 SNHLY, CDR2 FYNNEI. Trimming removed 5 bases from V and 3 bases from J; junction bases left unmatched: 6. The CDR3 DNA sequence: TGTGCCAGCAGTTATACAGGGGCGCACACCGGGGAGCTGTTTTTT. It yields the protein CASSYTGAHTGELFF.

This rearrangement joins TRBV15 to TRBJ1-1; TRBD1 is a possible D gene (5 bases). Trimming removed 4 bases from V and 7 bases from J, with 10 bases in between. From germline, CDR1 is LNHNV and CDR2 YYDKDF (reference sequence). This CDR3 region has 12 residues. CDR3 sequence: CATSKGWYEAFF. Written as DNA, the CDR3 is TGTGCCACCAGCAAGGGGTGGTATGAAGCTTTCTTT.

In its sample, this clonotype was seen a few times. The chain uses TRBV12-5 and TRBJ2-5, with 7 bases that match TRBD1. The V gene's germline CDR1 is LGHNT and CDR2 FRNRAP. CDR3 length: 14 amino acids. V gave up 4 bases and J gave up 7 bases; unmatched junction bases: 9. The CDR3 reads CASGSPGGRGTQYF. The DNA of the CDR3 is TGTGCTAGTGGTTCCCCAGGGGGACGGGGGACCCAGTACTTC.

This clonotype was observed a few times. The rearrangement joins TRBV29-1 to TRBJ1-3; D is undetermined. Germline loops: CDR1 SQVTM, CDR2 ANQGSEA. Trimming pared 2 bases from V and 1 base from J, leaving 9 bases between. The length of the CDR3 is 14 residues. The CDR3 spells CSVEFMGSGNTIYF. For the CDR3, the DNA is TGCAGCGTTGAATTCATGGGTTCTGGAAACACCATATATTTT.

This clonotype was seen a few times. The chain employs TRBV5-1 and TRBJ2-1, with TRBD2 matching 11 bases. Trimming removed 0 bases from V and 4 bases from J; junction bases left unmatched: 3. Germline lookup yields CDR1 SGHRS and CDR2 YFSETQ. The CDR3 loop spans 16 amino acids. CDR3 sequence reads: CASSLEASGRYNEQFF. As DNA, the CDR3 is TGCGCCAGCAGCTTGGAGGCTAGCGGGAGGTACAATGAGCAGTTCTTC.

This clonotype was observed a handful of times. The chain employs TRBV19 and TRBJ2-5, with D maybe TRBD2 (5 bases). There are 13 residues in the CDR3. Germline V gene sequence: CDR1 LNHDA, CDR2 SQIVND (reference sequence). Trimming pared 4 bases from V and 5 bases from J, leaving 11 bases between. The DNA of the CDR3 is TGTGCCAGTAGTACTCTAGCCCTGGAGACCCAGTACTTC. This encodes CASSTLALETQYF.

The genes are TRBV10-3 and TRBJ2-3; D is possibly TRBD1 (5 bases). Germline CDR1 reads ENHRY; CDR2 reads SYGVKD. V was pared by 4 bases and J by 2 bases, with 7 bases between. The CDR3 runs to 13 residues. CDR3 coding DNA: TGTGCCATCAGTGGGGGCGACACAGATACGCAGTATTTT. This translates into CAISGGDTDTQYF.

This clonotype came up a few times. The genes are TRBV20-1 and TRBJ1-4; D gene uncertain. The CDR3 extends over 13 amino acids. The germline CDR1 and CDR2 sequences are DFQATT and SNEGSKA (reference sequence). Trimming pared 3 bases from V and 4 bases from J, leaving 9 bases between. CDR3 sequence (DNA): TGCAGTGCTAGGGGTGTGAATAATGAAAAACTGTTTTTT. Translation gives CSARGVNNEKLFF.

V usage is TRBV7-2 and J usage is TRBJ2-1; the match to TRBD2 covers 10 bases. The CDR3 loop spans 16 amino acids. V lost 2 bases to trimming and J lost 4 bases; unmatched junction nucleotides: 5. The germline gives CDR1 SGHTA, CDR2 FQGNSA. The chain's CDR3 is CASSLWRTSGYNEQFF. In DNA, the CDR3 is TGTGCCAGCAGCTTATGGCGGACTAGCGGTTACAATGAGCAGTTCTTC.

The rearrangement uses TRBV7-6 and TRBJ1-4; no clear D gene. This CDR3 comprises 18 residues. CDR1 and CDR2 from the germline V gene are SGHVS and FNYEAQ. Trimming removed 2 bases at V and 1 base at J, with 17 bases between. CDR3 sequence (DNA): TGTGCCAGCAGCTTATCCTATTTCGGTCTGGGAACTAATGAAAAACTGTTTTTT. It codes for CASSLSYFGLGTNEKLFF. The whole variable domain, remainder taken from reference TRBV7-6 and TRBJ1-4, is GAGVSQSPRYKVTKRGQDVALRCDPISGHVSLYWYRQALGQGPEFLTYFNYEAQQDKSGLPNDRFSAERPEGSISTLTIQRTEQRDSAMYRCASSLSYFGLGTNEKLFFGSGTQLSVL.

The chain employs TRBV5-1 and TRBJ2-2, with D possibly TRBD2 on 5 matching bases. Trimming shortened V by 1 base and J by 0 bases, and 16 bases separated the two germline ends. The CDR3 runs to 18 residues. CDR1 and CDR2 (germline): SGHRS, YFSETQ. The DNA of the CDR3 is TGCGCCAGCAGCTTGCGGCCCCCCCGGGATTCGAACACCGGGGAGCTGTTTTTT. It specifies CASSLRPPRDSNTGELFF. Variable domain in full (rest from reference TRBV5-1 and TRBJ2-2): KAGVTQTPRYLIKTRGQQVTLSCSPISGHRSVSWYQQTPGQGLQFLFEYFSETQRNKGNFPGRFSGRQFSNSRSEMNVSTLELGDSALYLCASSLRPPRDSNTGELFFGEGSRLTVL.

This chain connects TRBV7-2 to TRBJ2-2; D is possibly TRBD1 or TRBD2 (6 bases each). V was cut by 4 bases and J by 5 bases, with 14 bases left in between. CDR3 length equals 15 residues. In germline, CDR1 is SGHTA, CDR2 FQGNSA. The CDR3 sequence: CASSSGGWRTGELFF. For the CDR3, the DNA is TGTGCCAGCAGCTCCGGGGGCTGGCGGACCGGGGAGCTGTTTTTT.

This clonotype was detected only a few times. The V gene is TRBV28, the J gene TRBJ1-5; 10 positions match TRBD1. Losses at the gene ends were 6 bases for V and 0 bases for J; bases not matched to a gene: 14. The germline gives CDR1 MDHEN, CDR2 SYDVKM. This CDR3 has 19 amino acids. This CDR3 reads CASRPLLGTGEFSNQPQHF. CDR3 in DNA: TGTGCCAGCAGGCCTCTCTTGGGGACAGGGGAATTTAGCAATCAGCCCCAGCATTTT.

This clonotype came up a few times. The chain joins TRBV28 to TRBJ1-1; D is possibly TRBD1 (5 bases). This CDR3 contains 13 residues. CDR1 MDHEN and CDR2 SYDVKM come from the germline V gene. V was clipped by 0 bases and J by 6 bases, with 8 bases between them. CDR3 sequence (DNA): TGTGCCAGCAGTTTATGGGCAGGGCCTGAAGCTTTCTTT. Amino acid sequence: CASSLWAGPEAFF.